Listed below are T cell receptor beta chains from one sample, sequenced in a study of cytomegalovirus exposure and HLA in healthy donors. Produced via immunoSEQ multiplex PCR; TCRdb's table is partial and in-frame only. Of 100,000 to 150,000 clones in the sample, 80% to 90% were seen once. The sample comprised PBMCs. The receptor source for this set is a woman aged 18-30 years in good health and CMV-seronegative. Both conserved end residues are part of each CDR3. The order of the fields is D gene, CDR3 length, V gene, clone size, J gene, CDR3 DNA, CDR3 protein. D genes are given only for firm matches. A clone size is listed for some rows: how often the clone was seen (once, few, many), or a class if it is expanded.

TRBD1,15,TRBV10-3,NA,TRBJ1-1,TGTGCCATACAGACAAGACAGGGGGGGCACACTGAAGCTTTCTTT,CAIQTRQGGHTEAFF
NA,15,TRBV6-1,NA,TRBJ2-2,TGTGCCAGCAGTGAGGGGACTTGGGCCACCGGGGAGCTGTTTTTT,CASSEGTWATGELFF
NA,13,TRBV4-2,few,TRBJ2-7,TGTGCCAGCAGCCAAGATTATTGGGAGCCGCAGTACTTC,CASSQDYWEPQYF
NA,15,TRBV5-1,NA,TRBJ1-4,TGCGCCAGCAGCTTACAGGGTCAAACTAATGAAAAACTGTTTTTT,CASSLQGQTNEKLFF
NA,13,TRBV7-3,NA,TRBJ1-6,TGTGCCAGCAGCTACCTATATAATTCACCCCTCCACTTT,CASSYLYNSPLHF
TRBD1,15,TRBV15,NA,TRBJ1-1,TGTGCCACCAGCAGGGGACAGGGAGATCGGACTGAAGCTTTCTTT,CATSRGQGDRTEAFF
NA,15,TRBV6-1,NA,TRBJ1-1,TGTGCCAGCACCCCATTAAAAATCAGGAACACTGAAGCTTTCTTT,CASTPLKIRNTEAFF
TRBD1,15,TRBV2,NA,TRBJ2-1,TGTGCCAGCAGGGACGGGACAGGGGCCTACAATGAGCAGTTCTTC,CASRDGTGAYNEQFF
TRBD1,17,TRBV19,NA,TRBJ1-2,TGTGCCAGTAGTACCCCTTTGGGGACAGAGATTAACTATGGCTACACCTTC,CASSTPLGTEINYGYTF
TRBD1,13,TRBV7-8,NA,TRBJ2-7,TGTGCCAGCAGTTTGGACAGGAGATACGAGCAGTACTTC,CASSLDRRYEQYF
TRBD1,17,TRBV19,NA,TRBJ1-6,TGTGCCAGTAGGAACAGAAACAGGGGAGGTCATAATTCACCCCTCCACTTT,CASRNRNRGGHNSPLHF
NA,14,TRBV7-9,NA,TRBJ2-3,TGTGCCAGCAGCTTTTCCCCGGGGGCAGATACGCAGTATTTT,CASSFSPGADTQYF
NA,11,TRBV2,NA,TRBJ2-5,TGTGCCAGCAGTCTGTCAGAGACCCAGTACTTC,CASSLSETQYF
NA,15,TRBV4-1,NA,TRBJ2-1,TGCGCCAGCAGCCAAGACGGGGGGCCTTACAATGAGCAGTTCTTC,CASSQDGGPYNEQFF
NA,15,TRBV7-3,NA,TRBJ1-1,TGTGCCAGCAGCTTAAGGTCTGGGGGCAGATCTGAAGCTTTCTTT,CASSLRSGGRSEAFF
TRBD2,17,TRBV2,few,TRBJ2-3,TGTGCCAGCAGTCAAAGCTCTAGCGGGGGGCGCACAGATACGCAGTATTTT,CASSQSSSGGRTDTQYF
NA,15,TRBV18,NA,TRBJ1-4,TGTGCCAGCTCACCAGTCCTTTTTCCCCACGCCGGGCTGTTTTTT,CASSPVLFPHAGLFF
NA,17,TRBV5-6,NA,TRBJ2-5,TGTGCCAGCAGCTTGTCTTTAACAGAGATGTACCAAGAGACCCAGTACTTC,CASSLSLTEMYQETQYF
NA,16,TRBV9,NA,TRBJ2-4,TGTGCCAGCAGCGTTAGACAGGAACCAGCCAAAAACATTCAGTACTTC,CASSVRQEPAKNIQYF
NA,17,TRBV10-2,NA,TRBJ1-5,TGCGCCAGCAGTGAGTTCTTCGGAGGGGTCAGCAATCAGCCCCAGCATTTT,CASSEFFGGVSNQPQHF
TRBD1,13,TRBV2,NA,TRBJ2-1,TGTGCCATCGGGACAGGGGGGGACAATGAGCAGTTCTTC,CAIGTGGDNEQFF
TRBD1,15,TRBV6-5,NA,TRBJ1-2,TGTGCCAGCACCATACCCCAGGACAGGGTAAATGGCTACACCTTC,CASTIPQDRVNGYTF
TRBD1,14,TRBV29-1,NA,TRBJ2-7,TGCAGCGCCGAAGGGACAGGGACAAACTACGAGCAGTACTTC,CSAEGTGTNYEQYF
NA,13,TRBV7-9,NA,TRBJ1-6,TGTGCCAGCAGCTTACAGGGCAATTCACCCCTCCACTTT,CASSLQGNSPLHF
TRBD2,18,TRBV19,NA,TRBJ2-1,TGTGCCAGTAGTATAGCCCCGGGGACTAGCGGGGGGCTAAATGAGCAGTTCTTC,CASSIAPGTSGGLNEQFF
TRBD2,16,TRBV4-2,NA,TRBJ2-3,TGTGCCAGCAGCCAAGATTTGGGGGGGGGCACAGATACGCAGTATTTT,CASSQDLGGGTDTQYF
TRBD1,16,TRBV27,NA,TRBJ1-1,TGTGCCAGCAGTGGGGACAGGGGGGGATGGAACACTGAAGCTTTCTTT,CASSGDRGGWNTEAFF
NA,13,TRBV7-7,NA,TRBJ2-5,TGTGCTAGCAGCTTAGGAGTCCAAGAGACCCAGTACTTC,CASSLGVQETQYF
TRBD2,20,TRBV2,NA,TRBJ2-3,TGTGCCAGCAGTGGTCCTATAGCGGGGGGCTCCCTTTATAGCACAGATACGCAGTATTTT,CASSGPIAGGSLYSTDTQYF
NA,15,TRBV27,NA,TRBJ2-3,TGTGCCAGCAGTTCTCCTTCGGGGGGCACAGATACGCAGTATTTT,CASSSPSGGTDTQYF
NA,11,TRBV20-1,NA,TRBJ2-7,TGCAGTGCCAATTTAGCGAGCGAGCAGTACTTC,CSANLASEQYF
TRBD1,13,TRBV2,NA,TRBJ1-2,TGTGCCAGCTCTTTGGGGACAGGGATTGGCTACACCTTC,CASSLGTGIGYTF
TRBD1,16,TRBV5-1,NA,TRBJ2-7,TGCGCCAGCAGCTTGGCTCCGACAGGGGAGTACTACGAGCAGTACTTC,CASSLAPTGEYYEQYF
NA,12,TRBV10-3,NA,TRBJ2-7,TGTGCCATCAGTGAGTATAACTACGAGCAGTACTTC,CAISEYNYEQYF
NA,15,TRBV9,NA,TRBJ1-4,TGTGCCAGCAGCGCCACAGGGTGGGCTAATGAAAAACTGTTTTTT,CASSATGWANEKLFF
TRBD1,14,TRBV5-6,once,TRBJ1-5,TGTGCCAGCAGCTTGCAGGGGGCAGGTCAGCCCCAGCATTTT,CASSLQGAGQPQHF
TRBD1,12,TRBV5-1,NA,TRBJ1-1,TGCGCCAGCAGCAGGGACAGGACTGAAGCTTTCTTT,CASSRDRTEAFF
NA,15,TRBV14,NA,TRBJ2-7,TGTGCCAGCAGCCAAGATGAGGCCATACCCTACGAGCAGTACTTC,CASSQDEAIPYEQYF
TRBD1,14,TRBV11-2,once,TRBJ1-4,TGTGCCAGCGCCGTGGGACAGGGCGATGAAAAACTGTTTTTT,CASAVGQGDEKLFF
TRBD1,16,TRBV7-9,NA,TRBJ2-7,TGTGCCAGCAGCTTATTTAGACAGGGACGCTCCTACGAGCAGTACTTC,CASSLFRQGRSYEQYF
TRBD2,14,TRBV6-5,NA,TRBJ2-7,TGTGCCAGCAGCCCGGGAGGCAGTCTAGTAGAGCAGTACTTC,CASSPGGSLVEQYF
TRBD1,16,TRBV2,NA,TRBJ1-2,TGTGCCAGCAGCGAAACCGGGACAGGGAAGGACTATGGCTACACCTTC,CASSETGTGKDYGYTF
NA,15,TRBV6-5,NA,TRBJ1-2,TGTGCCAGCTCACCCACGGGACTCGGACACTATGGCTACACCTTC,CASSPTGLGHYGYTF
NA,15,TRBV11-3,NA,TRBJ2-2,TGTGCCAGCAGCTTCGGGGGTAAAAACACCGGGGAGCTGTTTTTT,CASSFGGKNTGELFF
NA,15,TRBV7-6,few,TRBJ2-7,TGTGCCAGCAGTAATCAGGGGCGGAAAACCTACGAGCAGTACTTC,CASSNQGRKTYEQYF
TRBD1,17,TRBV18,NA,TRBJ2-6,TGTGCCAGCTCACCATCGACAGGGTCGGCAGGGGCCAACGTCCTGACTTTC,CASSPSTGSAGANVLTF
TRBD1,15,TRBV15,NA,TRBJ2-7,TGTGCCACCAGCGGCCCATCGGGACAGGGGGACGAGCAGTACTTC,CATSGPSGQGDEQYF
NA,16,TRBV2,NA,TRBJ1-5,TGTGCCAGCAGTGAATTCCGCAGGGTGGGCAATCAGCCCCAGCATTTT,CASSEFRRVGNQPQHF
TRBD1,15,TRBV5-1,NA,TRBJ1-3,TGCGCCAGCAGCTTAAATCCGGGACAGGGAAACACCATATATTTT,CASSLNPGQGNTIYF
NA,15,TRBV5-1,NA,TRBJ1-1,TGCGCCAGCAGCCCGGGCGGGACGGCAAACACTGAAGCTTTCTTT,CASSPGGTANTEAFF
NA,13,TRBV6-5,NA,TRBJ1-1,TGTGCCAGCAGTTACGGTGGGGGGACTGAAGCTTTCTTT,CASSYGGGTEAFF
TRBD1,15,TRBV6-5,NA,TRBJ1-5,TGTGCCAGCAGTACCCGACGACAGGGACATCAGCCCCAGCATTTT,CASSTRRQGHQPQHF
TRBD2,14,TRBV2,NA,TRBJ2-1,TGTGCCACCCAAGGGGGACTAGCTTACAATGAGCAGTTCTTC,CATQGGLAYNEQFF
TRBD2,17,TRBV9,NA,TRBJ2-3,TGTGCCAGCAGCCCCCGGGGCGGGGGGGCGGGACTTGATACGCAGTATTTT,CASSPRGGGAGLDTQYF